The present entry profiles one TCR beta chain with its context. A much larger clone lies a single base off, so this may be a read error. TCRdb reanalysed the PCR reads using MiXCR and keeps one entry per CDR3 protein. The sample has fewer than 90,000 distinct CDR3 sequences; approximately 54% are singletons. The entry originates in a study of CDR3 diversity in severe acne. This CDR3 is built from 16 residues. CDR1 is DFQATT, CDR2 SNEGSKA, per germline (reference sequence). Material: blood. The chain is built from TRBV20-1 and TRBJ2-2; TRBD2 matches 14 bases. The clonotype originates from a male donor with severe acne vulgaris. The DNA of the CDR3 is TGCAGTGCTAGGGGACTAGCGGGAGATGAGGCCGGGGAGCTGCTTTTT. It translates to CSARGLAGDEAGELLF.